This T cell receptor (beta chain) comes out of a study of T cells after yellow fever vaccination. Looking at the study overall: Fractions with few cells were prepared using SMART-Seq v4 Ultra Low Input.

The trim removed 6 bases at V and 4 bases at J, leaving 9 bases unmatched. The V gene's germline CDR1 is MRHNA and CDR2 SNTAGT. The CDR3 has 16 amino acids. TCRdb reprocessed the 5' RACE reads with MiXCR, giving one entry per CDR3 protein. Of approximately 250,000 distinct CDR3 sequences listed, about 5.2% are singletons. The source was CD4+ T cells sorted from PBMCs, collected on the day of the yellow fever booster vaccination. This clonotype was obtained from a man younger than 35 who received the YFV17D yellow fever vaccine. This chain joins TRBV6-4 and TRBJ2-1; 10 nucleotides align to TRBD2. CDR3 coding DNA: TGTGCCAGCAGCACCTGGACTAGCGGAAATTACAATGAGCAGTTCTTC. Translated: CASSTWTSGNYNEQFF.